This T cell receptor beta chain was documented in a study of graft-versus-host responses after intestinal transplantation. Study background: Transplant recipients had multivisceral, liver-intestinal, or isolated intestinal grafts.

Study conclusions and caveats: GvH clonotypes were identified within recipient marrow, with a subset emerging first in ileum or blood. The study found high graft-versus-host to host-versus-graft clonal ratios in allografts of patients with graft-donor T cell macrochimerism. Early post-transplant HvG declines were associated with peak circulating GvH clone levels.

Comment on this clone: No antigen is known for it.

The protocol was immunoSEQ multiplex PCR, while the TCRdb copy is restricted to in-frame clones and leaves out a portion. The repertoire has about 6,700 clones, 75% to 90% of them found once; the top ten carry 4% to 5.5%. The germline V gene has CDR1 MDHEN and CDR2 SYDVKM. V lost 6 bases and J 9 bases, leaving 9 bases between the germline ends. CDR3 length: 11 amino acids. The source was PBMCs, collected roughly 80 days after transplant. The chain carries TRBV28 and TRBJ2-1; D call uncertain. This clonotype was obtained from a human patient who received an intestinal transplant, so some T cells may come from the graft donor. CDR3 bases: TGTGCCAGCAGCATCCGGGTTGAGCAGTTCTTC. Its protein product is CASSIRVEQFF. Using reference TRBV28 and TRBJ2-1 for the parts outside the CDR3, the full variable domain is DVKVTQSSRYLVKRTGEKVFLECVQDMDHENMFWYRQDPGLGLRLIYFSYDVKMKEKGDIPEGYSVSREKKERFSLILESASTNQTSMYLCASSIRVEQFFGPGTRLTVL.